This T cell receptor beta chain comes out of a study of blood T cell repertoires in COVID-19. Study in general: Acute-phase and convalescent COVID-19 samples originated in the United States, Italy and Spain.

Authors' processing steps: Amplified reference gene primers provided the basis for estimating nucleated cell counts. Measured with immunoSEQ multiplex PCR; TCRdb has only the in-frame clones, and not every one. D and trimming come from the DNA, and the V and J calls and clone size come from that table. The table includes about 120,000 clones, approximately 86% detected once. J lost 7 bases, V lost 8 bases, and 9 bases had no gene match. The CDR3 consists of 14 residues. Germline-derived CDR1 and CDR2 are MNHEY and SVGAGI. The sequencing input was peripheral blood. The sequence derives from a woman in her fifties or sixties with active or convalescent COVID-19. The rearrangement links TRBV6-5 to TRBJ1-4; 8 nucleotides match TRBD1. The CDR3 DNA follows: TGTGCCAGCGGTAGACAGGGGCTCACTGAAAAACTGTTTTTT. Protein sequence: CASGRQGLTEKLFF.